One sample yielded the 31 T cell receptor beta chains listed below, sequenced in a study of blood T cell repertoires in COVID-19. The table came from immunoSEQ multiplex PCR; TCRdb's copy has only in-frame clones and leaves some out. Among more than 300,000 clones, around 88% were seen once, and the ten largest hold roughly 1.6%. The sequenced sample was peripheral blood. The receptor source for this set is a woman between 50 and 59 years old with acute or convalescent COVID-19.

In this sample, this clone turned up once. V and J are TRBV7-3 and TRBJ2-1; TRBD2 might be the D (5 bases). Trimming stripped 1 base from V and 0 bases from J, with 7 bases between. The length of the CDR3 is 15 residues. Per the germline V gene, CDR1 is SGHTA and CDR2 is FQGTGA. The CDR3 region has the DNA TGTGCCAGCAGCTTAAACGGGAACTCCTACAATGAGCAGTTCTTC. Residues: CASSLNGNSYNEQFF.

The chain couples TRBV10-3 to TRBJ2-7, with 8 bases that match TRBD1. The CDR3 length is 14 residues. Germline V CDR1 and CDR2: ENHRY, SYGVKD. J was trimmed by 0 bases and V by 10 bases; bases with no gene match: 8. The CDR3 sequence: CATTGTGASYEQYF. CDR3 coding DNA: TGTGCCACAACCGGGACAGGAGCCTCCTACGAGCAGTACTTC.

J is TRBJ2-1 and V is TRBV24-1, with 11 bases fitting TRBD1. The CDR3 has 15 residues. CDR1 and CDR2 (germline): KGHDR, SFDVKD. Trimming took 5 bases from V and 9 from J; bases not matched to a gene: 8. The CDR3 DNA is TGTGCCACCAGTGCCGGGACAGGGGGACGTGGTGAGCAGTTCTTC. Amino acids: CATSAGTGGRGEQFF.

The chain has TRBV7-2 and TRBJ2-6; 11 nucleotides line up with TRBD1. The CDR3 spans 18 residues. Germline V gene lookup returns CDR1 SGHTA and CDR2 FQGNSA. V lost 5 bases to trimming and J lost 2 bases; unmatched junction nucleotides: 8. The CDR3 spells CASSQTGGQGAGANVLTF. As DNA, the CDR3 is TGTGCCAGCAGCCAGACGGGGGGACAGGGGGCTGGGGCCAACGTCCTGACTTTC. The full variable domain, in which reference TRBV7-2 and TRBJ2-6 provide the parts outside the CDR3, is GAGVSQSPSNKVTEKGKDVELRCDPISGHTALYWYRQSLGQGLEFLIYFQGNSAPDKSGLPSDRFSAERTGGSVSTLTIQRTQQEDSAVYLCASSQTGGQGAGANVLTFGAGSRLTVL.

The rearrangement uses TRBV5-1 and TRBJ2-5; D may be TRBD1 (6 bases). Germline CDR1 SGHRS, CDR2 YFSETQ. This CDR3 region has 16 residues. V dropped 0 bases and J dropped 2 bases, with 14 bases sitting between them. The CDR3 bases are TGCGCCAGCAGCTTGGGGGGCAGGGGATCTCAAGAGACCCAGTACTTC. Translated: CASSLGGRGSQETQYF.

The chain recombines TRBV28 with TRBJ2-6; no clear D. The germline V and J ends were trimmed by 1 base and 4 bases, with 14 bases remaining between them. The CDR3 sequence is 17 residues long. Germline CDR1 is MDHEN and CDR2 is SYDVKM. The CDR3 loop reads CASSLYLSTPGANVLTF. As DNA, the CDR3 is TGTGCCAGCAGTTTATACCTCTCGACACCCGGGGCCAACGTCCTGACTTTC.

This chain connects TRBV2 to TRBJ2-5; no definite D call. CDR1 is SNHLY, CDR2 FYNNEI, per germline. V lost 3 bases, J lost 5 bases, and 4 bases lay in between. CDR3 length: 11 residues. The chain's CDR3 is CASSDYETQYF. The CDR3 region has the DNA TGTGCCAGCAGTGATTATGAGACCCAGTACTTC.

CDR3 amino acids: CASSPQGVQPQHF. In DNA form, the CDR3 reads TGTGCCAGTAGCCCACAGGGGGTTCAGCCCCAGCATTTT. The chain links TRBV19 to TRBJ1-5, with 8 positions matching TRBD1. Germline CDR1 is LNHDA and CDR2 is SQIVND (reference sequence). The CDR3 extends over 13 amino acids. V was pared by 6 bases and J by 6 bases, with 4 bases of the junction left unmatched.

The V and J genes are TRBV18 and TRBJ2-7; 7 bases are shared with TRBD2. This CDR3 has 16 residues. Germline V gene lookup returns CDR1 KGHSH and CDR2 LQKENI. Germline trimming cut 4 bases from V and 0 bases from J; bases unmatched to any gene: 9. The CDR3: CASSRTSAQNSYEQYF. CDR3 DNA sequence: TGTGCCAGCTCACGCACTAGCGCCCAAAACTCCTACGAGCAGTACTTC.

This clone was detected ten times or more. This chain joins TRBV6-5 and TRBJ2-7; 10 bases are shared with TRBD1. The V segment lost 7 bases and the J segment 6 bases; nucleotides outside the gene matches: 6. There are 13 residues in the CDR3. Per germline, CDR1 MNHEY and CDR2 SVGAGI. As DNA, the CDR3 is TGTGCCAGCAAGGGGACAGGGGTTGGCGAGCAGTACTTC. Protein product: CASKGTGVGEQYF.

This rearrangement joins TRBV24-1 to TRBJ2-2; D call uncertain. The CDR3 sequence is 17 residues long. Trimming cost V 3 bases and J 2 bases, with 15 bases left between them. Germline CDR1 is KGHDR and CDR2 is SFDVKD. The CDR3 region has the DNA TGTGCCACCAGTGATCGAGACTCTAGACCCAACACCGGGGAGCTGTTTTTT. It yields the protein CATSDRDSRPNTGELFF.

V is TRBV2 and J is TRBJ1-1, with D unresolved. CDR3 length: 11 amino acids. Germline values: CDR1 SNHLY, CDR2 FYNNEI. V lost 9 bases to trimming and J lost 5 bases, with 10 bases between them. DNA for the CDR3: TGTGCCAGTGACGAGAGGACTGAAGCTTTCTTT. It translates to CASDERTEAFF. Combining the CDR3 with reference TRBV2 and TRBJ1-1 gives the whole variable domain EPEVTQTPSHQVTQMGQEVILRCVPISNHLYFYWYRQILGQKVEFLVSFYNNEISEKSEIFDDQFSVERPDGSNFTLKIRSTKLEDSAMYFCASDERTEAFFGQGTRLTVV.

The chain joins TRBV2 to TRBJ1-5; TRBD1 is a possible D gene (6 bases). The CDR3 length is 14 residues. Trimming cost V 7 bases and J 2 bases, with 12 bases left between them. Germline loops: CDR1 SNHLY, CDR2 FYNNEI. The CDR3 region is CASTHRERNQPQHF. The CDR3 coding sequence is TGTGCCAGCACCCACAGGGAACGCAATCAGCCCCAGCATTTT.

This chain joins TRBV30 and TRBJ1-6; perhaps TRBD1 as D (5 bases). CDR1 GTSNPN and CDR2 SVGIG come from the germline V gene (reference sequence). The CDR3 runs to 16 residues. V was cut by 2 bases and J by 4 bases, with 15 bases left in between. CDR3 DNA: TGTGCCTGGAGTTCCTCCGGACGGACATATAATTCACCCCTCCACTTT. It translates to CAWSSSGRTYNSPLHF.

The genes are TRBV24-1 and TRBJ2-6; maybe TRBD1 (5 bases). The germline gives CDR1 KGHDR, CDR2 SFDVKD. This CDR3 is 17 amino acids long. V dropped 5 bases and J dropped 0 bases, with 13 bases sitting between them. CDR3 coding DNA: TGTGCCACCAGTGGAGGACCTCAGGGCTCTGGGGCCAACGTCCTGACTTTC. Protein: CATSGGPQGSGANVLTF.

The rearrangement joins TRBV11-2 to TRBJ2-5; 9 bases match TRBD2. Germline V gene data show CDR1 as SGHAT and CDR2 as FQNNGV. Losses at the gene ends were 7 bases for V and 1 base for J; bases not matched to a gene: 10. This CDR3 spans 16 amino acids. In nucleotides, the CDR3 is TGTGCCAGCACCCGACTAGTACTAGCGGGCCAAGAGACCCAGTACTTC. Translated: CASTRLVLAGQETQYF.

The CDR3 region has the DNA TGTGCCAGCAGCCCTCGGGGAGGTTCTGGGGCCAACGTCCTGACTTTC. Translating it yields CASSPRGGSGANVLTF. The rearrangement joins TRBV7-2 to TRBJ2-6; D may be TRBD2 (6 bases). The CDR3 runs to 16 residues. Per the germline V gene, CDR1 is SGHTA and CDR2 is FQGNSA. Trimming removed 5 bases from V and 1 base from J, with 12 bases in between.

The chain is built from TRBV28 and TRBJ2-3, with TRBD2 as a possible D gene (5 bases). Germline CDR1 MDHEN, CDR2 SYDVKM. Between the trimmed V and J ends, which lost 3 bases and 11 bases, there was a span of 15 bases. This CDR3 contains 13 residues. CDR3 coding DNA: TGTGCCAGCAGTTTTGGTAATAGGGAGAAGCAGTATTTT. Translation gives CASSFGNREKQYF.

The V and J genes are TRBV3-1 (or the pseudogene TRBV3-2) and TRBJ2-3; 11 nucleotides align to TRBD2. The length of the CDR3 is 15 residues. CDR1 and CDR2 from the germline V gene are LGHDT and YNNKEL (reference sequence). Trimming at V came to 6 bases and at J to 8 bases, leaving 10 bases not matched to a gene. The CDR3 sequence: CASRNSGRASITQYF. CDR3 sequence (DNA): TGTGCCAGCAGAAATAGCGGGAGGGCCTCGATTACGCAGTATTTT.

The chain recombines TRBV6-5 with TRBJ2-3; tentative D call: TRBD1 (5 bases). This CDR3 spans 15 amino acids. V lost 2 bases and J 3 bases, leaving 12 bases between the germline ends. Germline-derived CDR1 and CDR2 are MNHEY and SVGAGI. The CDR3 is CASSYGPQGTDTQYF. CDR3 bases: TGTGCCAGCAGTTACGGCCCCCAGGGAACAGATACGCAGTATTTT.

V is TRBV12-3 or TRBV12-4 and J is TRBJ1-5, with a weak D call TRBD1 (5 bases). The CDR3 runs 13 residues. Trimming shortened V by 6 bases and J by 7 bases, and 13 bases separated the two germline ends. DNA of the CDR3: TGTGCCAGCAGGGGGGGGAGGGGCCAGCCCCAGCATTTT. Its translation: CASRGGRGQPQHF.

This chain uses TRBV28 with TRBJ2-3; D may be TRBD2 (6 bases). Deletions cut 7 bases from V and 2 bases from J, with 19 bases between. Looked up from germline, CDR1 is MDHEN and CDR2 is SYDVKM. The CDR3 sequence is 16 residues long. DNA of the CDR3: TGTGCCAGCACGGGTGGAGGGGCTCGATTCACAGATACGCAGTATTTT. This sequence encodes CASTGGGARFTDTQYF.

The rearrangement links TRBV14 to TRBJ1-4, with D hard to call. This CDR3 region has 12 residues. The V end was cut by 4 bases, the J end by 7 bases, with 7 bases between. In germline, CDR1 is SGHDN, CDR2 FVKESK. The CDR3 sequence: CASSRYGEKLFF. CDR3 bases: TGTGCCAGCAGCCGTTACGGTGAAAAACTGTTTTTT.

This clone was recorded once. The V and J genes are TRBV28 and TRBJ1-2, with TRBD1 matching over 8 bases. V lost 6 bases to trimming and J lost 6 bases; unmatched junction nucleotides: 6. CDR1 is MDHEN, CDR2 SYDVKM, per germline. This CDR3 has 13 amino acids. CDR3 in DNA: TGTGCCAGCAGCAAAAACAGGGGGGATGGCTACACCTTC. As protein: CASSKNRGDGYTF.

The chain carries TRBV28 and TRBJ1-5, with D possibly matching TRBD1 (5 bases). The CDR3 covers 16 residues. The V and J ends lost 4 bases and 1 base respectively, with 14 bases between them. In germline, CDR1 is MDHEN, CDR2 SYDVKM. The CDR3 spells CASSSHSGRSNQPQHF. CDR3 coding DNA: TGTGCCAGCAGTTCACACTCAGGGCGGAGCAATCAGCCCCAGCATTTT.

The chain has TRBV5-1 and TRBJ2-1; TRBD2 matches at 15 bases. Germline lookup yields CDR1 SGHRS and CDR2 YFSETQ. This CDR3 has 16 residues. V shed 4 bases and J 9 bases; nucleotides not matched to a gene: 8. CDR3 sequence (DNA): TGCGCCAGCAGCCGTACGCGGACTAGCGGGGGGGGTGAGCAGTTCTTC. Encoded protein: CASSRTRTSGGGEQFF.

Only one count was recorded for this clone. The chain recombines TRBV5-1 with TRBJ2-7; D remains ambiguous. V lost 4 bases, J lost 4 bases, and 21 bases lay in between. The CDR3 is 16 residues long. Germline values: CDR1 SGHRS, CDR2 YFSETQ. The CDR3 here is CASSPGVSLLVYEQYF. CDR3 nucleotide sequence: TGCGCCAGCAGCCCCGGAGTCTCCCTCTTGGTGTACGAGCAGTACTTC.

This chain joins TRBV29-1 and TRBJ2-7, with 12 bases matching TRBD2. V lost 4 bases, J lost 3 bases, and 1 base stayed unmatched. Per germline, CDR1 SQVTM and CDR2 ANQGSEA. The CDR3 loop spans 13 amino acids. As DNA, the CDR3 is TGCAGCGTTGGACTAGCGGGGGACTACGAGCAGTACTTC. Its protein is CSVGLAGDYEQYF.

The chain has TRBV27 and TRBJ1-6; TRBD1 agrees at 7 bases. CDR3 length equals 14 residues. Germline CDR1 MNHEY, CDR2 SMNVEV (reference sequence). V was pared by 6 bases and J by 6 bases, with 5 bases of the junction left unmatched. The DNA for the CDR3 is TGTGCCAGCAGAACCGGGACAGTTAATTCACCCCTCCACTTT. Residues: CASRTGTVNSPLHF.

The chain uses TRBV28 and TRBJ1-6; TRBD1 aligns across 10 bases. After removal of 3 bases from V and 6 bases from J, the junction contained 2 bases not matched to a gene. From germline, CDR1 is MDHEN and CDR2 SYDVKM. CDR3 length equals 15 residues. DNA of the CDR3: TGTGCCAGCAGTTTCGGGACAGGGGTTAATTCACCCCTCCACTTT. Protein: CASSFGTGVNSPLHF. The entire variable domain, with the rest obtained from reference TRBV28 and TRBJ1-6, is as follows: DVKVTQSSRYLVKRTGEKVFLECVQDMDHENMFWYRQDPGLGLRLIYFSYDVKMKEKGDIPEGYSVSREKKERFSLILESASTNQTSMYLCASSFGTGVNSPLHFGNGTRLTVT.

V and J are TRBV7-3 and TRBJ2-3; 11 bases fit TRBD2. CDR1 is SGHTA, CDR2 FQGTGA, per germline. V gave up 3 bases and J gave up 2 bases; unmatched junction bases: 1. The CDR3 length is 15 residues. The DNA of the CDR3 is TGTGCCAGCAGCTTTAGCGGGAGGGCCACAGATACGCAGTATTTT. It is translated as CASSFSGRATDTQYF.